This TCR beta chain was found in a study of T cell responses to AZD1222 COVID-19 vaccine. Overall study findings and caveats: Spike-specific TCR breadth and depth were elevated following two AZD1222 doses. Donors were chiefly white British, with a greater number of females, and clonal diversity was perhaps underestimated.

Second-dose timings of about 4 or about 12 weeks were pooled. The CDR3 sequence is 16 residues long. With 2 bases removed from V and 9 bases from J, the gap between germline ends came to 22 bases. Germline V gives CDR1 MGHRA, CDR2 YSYEKL. Turning to this clone: Its antigen is not identified.

The data were produced by immunoSEQ multiplex PCR, yet TCRdb's version contains in-frame clones alone and is incomplete. The sample holds 150,000 to 200,000 clones; 88% are singletons and the top ten take around a tenth. V usage is TRBV4-1 and J usage is TRBJ1-2; weak D call: TRBD1 (6 bases). The sequence was collected from an adult who received the AZD1222 COVID-19 vaccine. Sequenced here: peripheral blood, sampled 28 days after the second AZD1222 dose. CDR3 in DNA: TGCGCCAGCAGCCAACGGGGGGCGGTTGAAATTATCAGCTACACCTTC. As protein: CASSQRGAVEIISYTF.